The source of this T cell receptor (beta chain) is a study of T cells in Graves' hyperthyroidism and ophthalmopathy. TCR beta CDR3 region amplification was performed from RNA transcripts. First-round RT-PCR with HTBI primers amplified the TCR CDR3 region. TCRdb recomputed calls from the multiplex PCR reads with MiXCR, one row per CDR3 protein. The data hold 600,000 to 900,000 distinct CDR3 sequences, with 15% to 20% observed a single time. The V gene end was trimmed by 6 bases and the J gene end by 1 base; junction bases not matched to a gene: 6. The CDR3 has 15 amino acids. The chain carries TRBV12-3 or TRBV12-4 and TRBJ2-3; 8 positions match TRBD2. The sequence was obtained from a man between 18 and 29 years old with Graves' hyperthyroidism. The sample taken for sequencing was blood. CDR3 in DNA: TGTGCCAGCAGGTCGTGGGGACTAGGCACAGATACGCAGTATTTT. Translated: CASRSWGLGTDTQYF.